This T cell receptor beta chain is drawn from a study of T cells in Graves' hyperthyroidism and ophthalmopathy. Study-wide background: Peripheral blood was secured at the point of initial diagnosis, before any treatment.

There were TCR beta CDR3 regions amplified from RNA transcripts. The TCR CDR3 was amplified in a first-round RT-PCR using the HTBI primer set. TCRdb fed the multiplex PCR reads into MiXCR, producing one record per CDR3 protein. The profile shows 500,000 or so distinct CDR3 sequences, about 16% of them singletons. Inclusion characteristics of ophthalmopathy patients comprised a Clinical Activity Score of at least 3, a NOSPECS grade of at least 4, and duration under 3 months. Not enrolled were patients with uncontrolled infection, other autoimmune disease, pregnancy or lactation. Worth noting for this clonotype: At one of its ends the junction is not consistent with the germline gene, which may arise from a read error.

Germline assignment: CDR1 SGHRS and CDR2 YFSETQ. The length of the CDR3 is 15 residues. The clonotype originates from a woman aged 30 to 39 with Graves' ophthalmopathy. The rearrangement joins TRBV5-1 to TRBJ2-5, with D possibly called TRBD1 or TRBD2 (5 bases each). Sequencing was performed on blood. The CDR3 is CASSGVVRGGETQYF. CDR3 sequence (DNA): TGCGCCAGCAGCGGAGTAGTACGGGGCGGCGAGACCCAGTATTTC.